Shown below are 30 T cell receptor beta chains from a single sample sequenced in a study of OX40 agonist ivuxolimab in advanced cancers. Generated by immunoSEQ multiplex PCR, the TCRdb table keeps only in-frame clones and is missing some. The repertoire holds some 59,000 clones, around 89% seen once, with less than 6% in the top ten. The source was CD4+ or CD8+ T cells sorted from blood, collected in a trial of the OX40 agonist ivuxolimab. The receptors were gathered from an adult with an advanced solid tumor such as melanoma, head and neck, liver or kidney cancer.

This chain joins TRBV7-9 and TRBJ1-5; D remains unclear. CDR1 is SEHNR and CDR2 is FQNEAQ in the germline V gene (reference sequence). V was shortened by 1 base and J by 0 bases, with 4 bases between the two germline ends. This CDR3 is 14 amino acids long. CDR3 protein: CASSLEGSNQPQHF. The CDR3 nucleotides are TGTGCCAGCAGCTTAGAAGGTAGCAATCAGCCCCAGCATTTT.

The chain carries TRBV19 and TRBJ1-5; D not certain. The CDR3 consists of 13 residues. V was shortened by 5 bases and J by 5 bases, with 10 bases between the two germline ends. CDR1 is LNHDA and CDR2 is SQIVND in the germline V gene (reference sequence). CDR3 in DNA: TGTGCCAGTAGTTCTGGGTGGGATCAGCCCCAGCATTTT. It translates to CASSSGWDQPQHF.

The V call is TRBV18, the J call TRBJ2-6; D not certain. The V and J ends lost 1 base and 0 bases respectively, with 7 bases between them. CDR1 KGHSH and CDR2 LQKENI come from the germline V gene. This CDR3 is built from 16 residues. CDR3 bases: TGTGCCAGCTCACCACTTGTTAGCTCTGGGGCCAACGTCCTGACTTTC. Its protein is CASSPLVSSGANVLTF. Filled out from reference TRBV18 and TRBJ2-6, the complete variable domain reads NAGVMQNPRHLVRRRGQEARLRCSPMKGHSHVYWYRQLPEEGLKFMVYLQKENIIDESGMPKERFSAEFPKEGPSILRIQQVVRGDSAAYFCASSPLVSSGANVLTFGAGSRLTVL.

The V call is TRBV30, the J call TRBJ1-2; D is perhaps TRBD1 (5 bases). CDR3 length: 12 amino acids. The ends were cut back, 5 bases at V and 7 bases at J, with 14 bases in the middle. Germline V lookup: CDR1 GTSNPN, CDR2 SVGIG (reference sequence). CDR3 sequence: CAWARQSGGYTF. The DNA of the CDR3 is TGTGCCTGGGCCAGACAGTCGGGTGGCTACACCTTC.

V usage is TRBV28 and J usage is TRBJ2-2; D gene uncertain. In germline, CDR1 is MDHEN, CDR2 SYDVKM. The CDR3 spans 12 residues. V dropped 8 bases and J dropped 7 bases, with 11 bases sitting between them. Here the CDR3 reads CASLGRVGELFF. The CDR3 nucleotides are TGTGCCAGCTTGGGTCGAGTCGGGGAGCTGTTTTTT.

The chain carries TRBV14 and TRBJ1-4; D perhaps matches TRBD1 (5 bases). Germline V CDR1 and CDR2: SGHDN, FVKESK. CDR3 length: 17 amino acids. The ends were cut back, 0 bases at V and 10 bases at J, with 21 bases in the middle. CDR3 residues: CASSQDFEGPNRAKLFF. The CDR3 DNA is TGTGCCAGCAGCCAAGATTTTGAGGGACCAAATAGGGCAAAACTGTTTTTT.

This clone was seen only a few times. V gene TRBV5-5 combines with J gene TRBJ1-1, with 7 bases matching TRBD1. CDR3 length equals 15 residues. Losses at the gene ends were 4 bases for V and 1 base for J; bases not matched to a gene: 7. CDR1 and CDR2 (germline): SGHKS, YYEKEE (reference sequence). The CDR3 spells CASSHAGGWNTEAFF. CDR3 DNA: TGTGCCAGCAGCCATGCAGGGGGGTGGAACACTGAAGCTTTCTTT. The entire variable domain, with the rest obtained from reference TRBV5-5 and TRBJ1-1, is as follows: DAGVTQSPTHLIKTRGQQVTLRCSPISGHKSVSWYQQVLGQGPQFIFQYYEKEERGRGNFPDRFSARQFPNYSSELNVNALLLGDSALYLCASSHAGGWNTEAFFGQGTRLTVV.

The chain combines TRBV28 with TRBJ1-2, with 8 positions matching TRBD1. Germline V gene lookup returns CDR1 MDHEN and CDR2 SYDVKM. Trimming cost V 5 bases and J 5 bases; bases outside gene matches: 10. The CDR3 is 15 residues long. The CDR3 bases are TGTGCCAGCAGTCCTACGGGACAGGTCGTATATGGCTACACCTTC. Translating gives CASSPTGQVVYGYTF.

The rearrangement links TRBV20-1 to TRBJ2-1; possibly TRBD1 for D (5 bases). Trimming shortened V by 5 bases and J by 14 bases, and 16 bases separated the two germline ends. CDR1 and CDR2 (germline): DFQATT, SNEGSKA (reference sequence). The CDR3 contains 11 residues. The CDR3: CSASSQDFEFF. The CDR3 region has the DNA TGCAGTGCTTCCTCACAGGATTTTGAGTTCTTC.

The V call is TRBV7-2, the J call TRBJ2-7; possible D gene TRBD2, 5 bases. From germline, CDR1 is SGHTA and CDR2 FQGNSA. V lost 4 bases, J lost 3 bases, and 10 bases lay in between. The CDR3 length is 13 residues. CDR3 coding DNA: TGTGCCAGCAGCTGGAGGAGAAACTACGAGCAGTACTTC. This sequence encodes CASSWRRNYEQYF.

The gene calls are TRBV5-4 and TRBJ2-7; D may be TRBD2 (5 bases). V was shortened by 3 bases and J by 8 bases, with 15 bases between the two germline ends. The CDR3 totals 13 residues. The V gene's germline CDR1 is SGHNT and CDR2 YYREEE (reference sequence). The CDR3 sequence is CASSSLLEAKQYF. The CDR3 DNA reads as TGTGCCAGCAGCTCTTTACTAGAGGCCAAGCAGTACTTC.

J is TRBJ1-2 and V is TRBV18, with D maybe TRBD1 (6 bases). The CDR3 sequence is 14 residues long. Between the trimmed V and J ends, which lost 0 bases and 4 bases, there was a span of 9 bases. Per the germline V gene, CDR1 is KGHSH and CDR2 is LQKENI. The CDR3 bases are TGTGCCAGCTCACCACCGGACAGAGGCTATGGCTACACCTTC. It yields the protein CASSPPDRGYGYTF. The full variable domain, its missing parts supplied by reference TRBV18 and TRBJ1-2, is NAGVMQNPRHLVRRRGQEARLRCSPMKGHSHVYWYRQLPEEGLKFMVYLQKENIIDESGMPKERFSAEFPKEGPSILRIQQVVRGDSAAYFCASSPPDRGYGYTFGSGTRLTVV.

V gene TRBV4-3 combines with J gene TRBJ1-1; no firm D call. This CDR3 is 13 amino acids long. With 1 base removed from V and 4 bases from J, the gap between germline ends came to 7 bases. Germline CDR1 is LGHNA and CDR2 is YSLEER. The CDR3 DNA is TGCGCCAGCAGCCAAGGGGGTCCCACTGAAGCTTTCTTT. Its protein product is CASSQGGPTEAFF.

CDR3 amino acids: CASRDRGRVEQYF. As DNA, the CDR3 is TGTGCCAGCCGTGACAGGGGTCGGGTCGAGCAGTACTTC. V is TRBV28 and J is TRBJ2-7, with 8 bases identical to TRBD1. Trimming cost V 8 bases and J 6 bases; bases outside gene matches: 9. CDR3 size: 13 residues. Germline values: CDR1 MDHEN, CDR2 SYDVKM.

This chain uses TRBV21-1 with TRBJ2-7; the table calls TRBD1, which could not be checked here. TRBV21-1 is listed as a pseudogene. The CDR3 sequence is 16 residues long. For the CDR3, the DNA is TGTGCCAGCAGCAGGAGACACAGGGATTATTCCTACGAGCAGTACTTC. It codes for CASSRRHRDYSYEQYF.

The gene calls are TRBV10-3 and TRBJ2-1; D is uncertain. Germline CDR1 is ENHRY and CDR2 is SYGVKD. Trimming removed 2 bases at V and 5 bases at J, with 19 bases between. The CDR3 sequence is 17 residues long. CDR3 in amino acids: CAISEPRGGRTNNEQFF. The CDR3, as DNA: TGTGCCATCAGTGAGCCCAGAGGTGGTAGAACTAACAATGAGCAGTTCTTC.

The sample holds a few counts of this clone. The rearrangement uses TRBV5-4 and TRBJ2-1; TRBD2 aligns across 15 bases. Germline V lookup: CDR1 SGHNT, CDR2 YYREEE (reference sequence). The CDR3 has 18 residues. After removal of 3 bases from V and 0 bases from J, the junction contained 4 bases not matched to a gene. CDR3 in DNA: TGTGCCAGCAGCTCCGGGACTAGCGGGGGGAGCTCCTACAATGAGCAGTTCTTC. It translates to CASSSGTSGGSSYNEQFF.

The chain is built from TRBV10-3 and TRBJ2-1; D call uncertain. In germline, CDR1 is ENHRY, CDR2 SYGVKD. This CDR3 comprises 13 residues. Trimming left V 0 bases short and J 3 bases short, with 3 bases between. The CDR3 sequence is CAISESNYNEQFF. The CDR3, as DNA: TGTGCCATCAGTGAGTCGAACTACAATGAGCAGTTCTTC.

The V and J genes are TRBV7-3 and TRBJ2-3; D ambiguous. Germline V gene lookup returns CDR1 SGHTA and CDR2 FQGTGA. The CDR3 runs to 16 residues. The V gene lost 2 bases and the J gene lost 0 bases, with 12 bases spanning the gap. DNA of the CDR3: TGTGCCAGCAGCTTATTAACGATCCAGAGCACAGATACGCAGTATTTT. Translated, it gives CASSLLTIQSTDTQYF. Combining the CDR3 with reference TRBV7-3 and TRBJ2-3 gives the whole variable domain GAGVSQTPSNKVTEKGKYVELRCDPISGHTALYWYRQSLGQGPEFLIYFQGTGAADDSGLPNDRFFAVRPEGSVSTLKIQRTERGDSAVYLCASSLLTIQSTDTQYFGPGTRLTVL.

The chain combines TRBV5-6 with TRBJ2-1; 11 bases align to TRBD2. CDR1 and CDR2 (germline): SGHDT, YYEEEE. Unmatched junction bases numbered 4, after V lost 4 bases and J lost 7 bases. CDR3 size: 14 residues. CDR3 bases: TGTGCCAGCAGCACAGGACTAGCGGGTAATGAGCAGTTCTTC. This codes for CASSTGLAGNEQFF.

V and J are TRBV7-6 and TRBJ1-5, with a possible D match to TRBD1 (5 bases). Deletions cut 5 bases from V and 2 bases from J, with 16 bases between. The CDR3 extends over 16 amino acids. Germline CDR1 is SGHVS and CDR2 is FNYEAQ. CDR3 protein: CASSRRAGSGNQPQHF. DNA of the CDR3: TGTGCCAGCAGCAGAAGAGCAGGGTCGGGCAATCAGCCCCAGCATTTT. The entire variable domain, with the rest obtained from reference TRBV7-6 and TRBJ1-5, is as follows: GAGVSQSPRYKVTKRGQDVALRCDPISGHVSLYWYRQALGQGPEFLTYFNYEAQQDKSGLPNDRFSAERPEGSISTLTIQRTEQRDSAMYRCASSRRAGSGNQPQHFGDGTRLSIL.

The rearrangement joins TRBV2 to TRBJ1-2, with 7 bases that match TRBD1. The CDR3 runs 13 residues. The germline V gene has CDR1 SNHLY and CDR2 FYNNEI. The V segment lost 6 bases and the J segment 2 bases; nucleotides outside the gene matches: 3. CDR3 loop: CASSSTGNYGYTF. In DNA, the CDR3 is TGTGCCAGCAGCTCGACAGGGAACTATGGCTACACCTTC.

This rearrangement joins TRBV5-1 to TRBJ1-1, with D possibly TRBD1 on 5 matching bases. Germline V gives CDR1 SGHRS, CDR2 YFSETQ. This CDR3 contains 14 residues. Between the trimmed V and J ends, which lost 3 bases and 1 base, there was a span of 10 bases. The CDR3 nucleotides read TGCGCCAGCAGCTACGGGACGCCGAACACTGAAGCTTTCTTT. This encodes CASSYGTPNTEAFF.

This chain uses TRBV4-1 with TRBJ1-1; no reliable D call. The CDR3 runs to 14 residues. V shed 1 base and J shed 0 bases, with 6 bases lying between them. The germline CDR1 and CDR2 sequences are MGHRA and YSYEKL. CDR3 loop: CASSQASMNTEAFF. Written as DNA, the CDR3 is TGCGCCAGCAGCCAAGCGTCCATGAACACTGAAGCTTTCTTT.

The V gene is TRBV7-2, the J gene TRBJ2-1; 14 nucleotides line up with TRBD2. CDR1 and CDR2 from the germline V gene are SGHTA and FQGNSA. Trimming took 5 bases from V and 6 from J; bases not matched to a gene: 9. This CDR3 spans 17 amino acids. The CDR3 DNA follows: TGTGCCAGCAGCCCTGCCGGGACTAGCGGGAGATTCAATGAGCAGTTCTTC. It translates to CASSPAGTSGRFNEQFF.

The chain is built from TRBV7-9 and TRBJ2-7; 13 nucleotides agree with TRBD2. There are 14 residues in the CDR3. Germline V CDR1 and CDR2: SEHNR, FQNEAQ (reference sequence). The ends lost 7 bases at V and 6 bases at J; junction bases unmatched: 6. CDR3 nucleotides: TGTGCCAGCACTGTAGGGACTAGCGGGACCGAGCAGTACTTC. Amino acids: CASTVGTSGTEQYF.

This chain connects TRBV19 to TRBJ2-2; D may be TRBD1 or TRBD2 (6 bases each). V was trimmed by 4 bases and J by 1 base, leaving 13 bases between them. There are 16 residues in the CDR3. Germline V gene sequence: CDR1 LNHDA, CDR2 SQIVND (reference sequence). CDR3 amino acids: CASSRTRGENTGELFF. CDR3 bases: TGTGCCAGTAGTAGAACAAGGGGGGAGAACACCGGGGAGCTGTTTTTT.

CDR3 sequence reads: CASSYRTGGRDEQYF. The DNA for the CDR3 is TGTGCCAGCAGTTATCGGACAGGGGGTCGCGACGAGCAGTACTTC. This chain connects TRBV28 to TRBJ2-7, with 10 bases that match TRBD1. The CDR3 is 15 residues long. With V trimmed by 4 bases and J by 5 bases, 8 bases remained unmatched. Germline CDR1 and CDR2: MDHEN and SYDVKM.

V is TRBV29-1 and J is TRBJ2-2; tentative D call: TRBD1 (6 bases). V lost 6 bases to trimming and J lost 0 bases, with 11 bases between them. Per germline, CDR1 SQVTM and CDR2 ANQGSEA. The CDR3 is 14 residues long. The CDR3: CSVQAGANTGELFF. CDR3 DNA: TGCAGCGTCCAAGCAGGGGCGAACACCGGGGAGCTGTTTTTT.

The gene calls are TRBV10-3 and TRBJ2-7; TRBD2 agrees at 16 bases. Germline values: CDR1 ENHRY, CDR2 SYGVKD. The CDR3 has 19 residues. V gave up 6 bases and J gave up 5 bases; unmatched junction bases: 16. CDR3 coding DNA: TGTGCCATCAGGGACCGGACGCGGGGACTAGCGGGAGGGCCCCACGAGCAGTACTTC. Amino acids: CAIRDRTRGLAGGPHEQYF.